The 24 T cell receptor beta chains below were found in one sample sequenced in a study of blood T cell repertoires in COVID-19. TCRdb keeps only in-frame clones here, not all; method: immunoSEQ multiplex PCR. The data hold roughly 180,000 clones, with 85% to 90% observed a single time. The sequenced material came from peripheral blood. The source is a man aged 65 to 79 with active or convalescent COVID-19.

To note about this clone: Because the CDR3's place on the DNA is in doubt, the DNA is left out and the CDR3 is given as listed by TCRdb. V gene TRBV12-2 combines with J gene TRBJ2-7; TRBD1 reflects the table's D call only, with no check against the DNA. TRBV12-2 is termed a pseudogene. The CDR3 numbers 16 amino acids, ends counted. The CDR3 spells CASRLGVGQGAHEQYF.

The chain combines TRBV7-6 with TRBJ1-4, with TRBD1 identical over 9 bases. This CDR3 contains 15 residues. The germline CDR1 and CDR2 sequences are SGHVS and FNYEAQ. J was trimmed by 5 bases and V by 5 bases; bases with no gene match: 6. The CDR3 bases are TGTGCCAGCAGCCTGGGGACAGGGAGGAATGAAAAACTGTTTTTT. Residues: CASSLGTGRNEKLFF.

V and J are TRBV29-1 and TRBJ2-1, with D maybe TRBD1 (5 bases). The CDR3 has 12 amino acids. Germline-derived CDR1 and CDR2 are SQVTM and ANQGSEA. V lost 3 bases, J lost 9 bases, and 12 bases lay in between. In DNA form, the CDR3 reads TGCAGCGTTGATCGCGTGGGGCGTGAGCAGTTCTTC. Its protein product is CSVDRVGREQFF.

This clone was found once. The rearrangement uses TRBV6-5 and TRBJ1-1; TRBD1 matches 8 bases. V trimming: 3 bases; J trimming: 5 bases; junction bases outside the gene matches: 8. From germline, CDR1 is MNHEY and CDR2 SVGAGI. CDR3 length: 15 residues. CDR3 sequence: CASSYSNRGYTEAFF. The CDR3 DNA reads as TGTGCCAGCAGTTATTCCAACAGGGGGTATACTGAAGCTTTCTTT.

The chain combines TRBV19 with TRBJ2-7, with D hard to call. The CDR3 has 13 amino acids. Germline V gene data show CDR1 as LNHDA and CDR2 as SQIVND (reference sequence). V lost 3 bases, J lost 13 bases, and 19 bases lay in between. This CDR3 is CASSITPGSPPYF. The CDR3 region has the DNA TGTGCCAGTAGTATCACCCCGGGTAGCCCTCCTTACTTC. The full variable domain, in which reference TRBV19 and TRBJ2-7 provide the parts outside the CDR3, is DGGITQSPKYLFRKEGQNVTLSCEQNLNHDAMYWYRQDPGQGLRLIYYSQIVNDFQKGDIAEGYSVSREKKESFPLTVTSAQKNPTAFYLCASSITPGSPPYFGPGTRLTVT.

Here the CDR3 reads CASSPTGQRLTEAFF. CDR3 in DNA: TGCGCCAGCAGCCCAACGGGACAGCGGCTAACTGAAGCTTTCTTT. The chain uses TRBV5-1 and TRBJ1-1; 7 bases match TRBD1. The CDR3 runs to 15 residues. Germline CDR1 SGHRS, CDR2 YFSETQ. Trimming removed 4 bases from V and 5 bases from J; junction bases left unmatched: 11.

The chain carries TRBV30 and TRBJ1-2; D remains unclear. Per germline, CDR1 GTSNPN and CDR2 SVGIG (reference sequence). CDR3 size: 11 residues. Trimming pared 0 bases from V and 8 bases from J, leaving 7 bases between. CDR3 region: CAWSVLGGYTF. The CDR3, as DNA: TGTGCCTGGAGTGTACTGGGCGGCTACACCTTC.

The chain employs TRBV12-3 or TRBV12-4 and TRBJ2-2, with D perhaps matching TRBD2 (5 bases). The CDR3 consists of 12 residues. V was clipped by 6 bases and J by 4 bases, with 6 bases between them. The CDR3 nucleotides read TGTGCCAGCAGGGACTTCACCGGGGAGCTGTTTTTT. Translation gives CASRDFTGELFF.

This sequence joins TRBV9 and TRBJ2-3; a weak D match, TRBD2 (5 bases). Trimming cost V 3 bases and J 4 bases, with 18 bases left between them. The CDR3 runs to 16 residues. Germline V gives CDR1 SGDLS, CDR2 YYNGEE. The CDR3 DNA is TGTGCCAGCAGCGGGATGGACCTAGCCGGGGCAGATACGCAGTATTTT. Its translation is CASSGMDLAGADTQYF.

This chain joins TRBV5-1 and TRBJ1-2; the D is unclear. Trimming cost V 2 bases and J 6 bases, with 11 bases left between them. In germline, CDR1 is SGHRS, CDR2 YFSETQ. The CDR3 is made up of 13 amino acids. The CDR3 sequence: CASSFSVVDGYTF. Written as DNA, the CDR3 is TGCGCCAGCAGCTTTTCCGTCGTTGATGGCTACACCTTC.

The chain employs TRBV9 and TRBJ2-4; D might be TRBD1 (6 bases). Germline V lookup: CDR1 SGDLS, CDR2 YYNGEE. V was cut by 3 bases and J by 0 bases, with 19 bases left in between. The CDR3 runs 18 residues. For the CDR3, the DNA is TGTGCCAGCAGCGCGACTCCCAGGGACAACCTAGCCAAAAACATTCAGTACTTC. Translation gives CASSATPRDNLAKNIQYF.

This clone has a single count. The V and J genes are TRBV28 and TRBJ2-6; D gene ambiguous. V lost 7 bases and J 1 base, leaving 17 bases between the germline ends. This CDR3 is built from 17 residues. CDR1 is MDHEN and CDR2 is SYDVKM in the germline V gene. In nucleotides, the CDR3 is TGTGCCAGCACATCTCCCCGAGAACGATCTGGGGCCAACGTCCTGACTTTC. It translates to CASTSPRERSGANVLTF.

The rearrangement uses TRBV28 and TRBJ1-2; tentatively, D is TRBD1 (5 bases). V gave up 11 bases and J gave up 4 bases, with 14 bases separating them. The length of the CDR3 is 12 residues. Germline assignment: CDR1 MDHEN and CDR2 SYDVKM. CDR3 sequence: CAYRGGGYGYTF. Here the CDR3 DNA reads TGTGCCTATCGCGGCGGGGGCTATGGCTACACCTTC.

The chain joins TRBV18 to TRBJ2-7, with 8 bases matching TRBD1. The CDR3 has 13 amino acids. CDR1 is KGHSH and CDR2 is LQKENI in the germline V gene. Unmatched junction bases numbered 4, after V lost 4 bases and J lost 5 bases. DNA of the CDR3: TGTGCCAGCTCACAGTACAGGGGGGACGAGCAGTACTTC. Translating gives CASSQYRGDEQYF.

This clone was recorded only once. The chain combines TRBV6-6 with TRBJ1-5, with 9 bases lining up with TRBD1. With V trimmed by 3 bases and J by 4 bases, 4 bases remained unmatched. Germline V gene lookup returns CDR1 MNHNY and CDR2 SVGAGI (reference sequence). The CDR3 is 15 residues long. In DNA form, the CDR3 reads TGTGCCAGCAGTTATGGGACAGGGAATAATCAGCCCCAGCATTTT. Protein: CASSYGTGNNQPQHF.

This sequence joins TRBV2 and TRBJ1-2; 9 bases agree with TRBD1. V trimming: 10 bases; J trimming: 2 bases; junction bases outside the gene matches: 2. Germline V gene lookup returns CDR1 SNHLY and CDR2 FYNNEI. The CDR3 runs 12 residues. The CDR3 protein is CATGTGNYGYTF. The CDR3, as DNA: TGTGCCACAGGGACAGGGAACTATGGCTACACCTTC.

The rearrangement links TRBV7-9 to TRBJ1-1; 10 bases match TRBD1. V lost 2 bases and J lost 1; bases outside the gene matches: 1. This CDR3 has 15 residues. In germline, CDR1 is SEHNR, CDR2 FQNEAQ (reference sequence). The CDR3 DNA reads as TGTGCCAGCAGCTTAAGGGACAGGGGGAACACTGAAGCTTTCTTT. This gives the protein CASSLRDRGNTEAFF.

The rearrangement joins TRBV19 to TRBJ1-1; D gene ambiguous. The CDR3 has 15 residues. Germline CDR1 and CDR2: LNHDA and SQIVND (reference sequence). Between the trimmed V and J ends, which lost 6 bases and 2 bases, there was a span of 16 bases. The CDR3 DNA sequence: TGTGCCAGTAGAAACCCTGGCACAACAAACACTGAAGCTTTCTTT. This gives the protein CASRNPGTTNTEAFF.

The chain combines TRBV7-2 with TRBJ2-3; tentatively, D is TRBD2 (6 bases). V was pared by 5 bases and J by 6 bases, with 27 bases between. The CDR3 runs to 18 residues. The germline CDR1 and CDR2 sequences are SGHTA and FQGNSA. This CDR3 is CASSTAPSRLSGDDTQYF. CDR3 coding DNA: TGTGCCAGCAGCACGGCCCCGTCTCGTTTATCGGGGGACGATACGCAGTATTTT.

The chain employs TRBV2 and TRBJ1-3, with D possibly being TRBD1 (6 bases). The germline V and J ends were trimmed by 6 bases and 8 bases, with 20 bases remaining between them. This CDR3 spans 15 amino acids. In germline, CDR1 is SNHLY, CDR2 FYNNEI. CDR3 residues: CASSQGRGRADTIYF. The CDR3 DNA reads as TGTGCCAGCAGCCAGGGCAGGGGCAGGGCGGACACCATATATTTT.

CDR3 loop: CASRPAGTRTTEAFF. The CDR3 nucleotides read TGTGCCAGCAGACCCGCCGGGACTCGGACCACTGAAGCTTTCTTT. V is TRBV7-2 and J is TRBJ1-1; a weak D match, TRBD1 (5 bases). CDR1 is SGHTA, CDR2 FQGNSA, per germline. CDR3 size: 15 residues. The V gene lost 6 bases and the J gene lost 4 bases, with 18 bases spanning the gap.

The chain links TRBV7-6 to TRBJ2-5; 14 positions match TRBD2. CDR1 and CDR2 (germline): SGHVS, FNYEAQ. CDR3 size: 22 residues. V shed 4 bases, J shed 1 base, and the junction held 20 bases outside the gene matches. The CDR3 bases are TGTGCCAGCAGCTCCATAGGACTAGCGGGGGGTCGGGTTGGTTATCGCCAAGAGACCCAGTACTTC. Its translation: CASSSIGLAGGRVGYRQETQYF.

The rearrangement links TRBV15 to TRBJ1-1, with D uncertain. CDR1 is LNHNV and CDR2 is YYDKDF in the germline V gene (reference sequence). V was clipped by 8 bases and J by 1 base, with 11 bases between them. CDR3 length: 13 amino acids. CDR3 sequence reads: CATGRDGNTEAFF. CDR3 sequence (DNA): TGTGCCACCGGAAGAGACGGGAACACTGAAGCTTTCTTT.

The CDR3 DNA reads TGTGCCAGCAGAACCGCAACCGGCTATGGCTACACCTTC. Residues: CASRTATGYGYTF. The rearrangement uses TRBV27 and TRBJ1-2; D not resolved. V was pared by 6 bases and J by 4 bases, with 12 bases between. The CDR3 loop spans 13 amino acids. CDR1 and CDR2 (germline): MNHEY, SMNVEV (reference sequence).